The clone carrying this T cell receptor beta chain was picked up one time. This sample was taken from a study of resident and recirculating memory T cells in vitiligo. This CDR3 is 11 amino acids long. The germline V gene encodes CDR1 SQVTM and CDR2 ANQGSEA. Trimming cost V 6 bases and J 13 bases; bases outside gene matches: 6. The data were produced by immunoSEQ multiplex PCR, yet TCRdb's version contains in-frame clones alone and is incomplete. The sample shows 60,000 to 80,000 clones, about 89% of them seen only once. This chain connects TRBV29-1 to TRBJ2-2; 9 bases align to TRBD1. The TCR comes from a male donor with vitiligo. The sample consisted of blood. CDR3 in DNA: TGCAGCGTGACAGGGGGGATTGGGCTGTTTTTT. Its translation is CSVTGGIGLFF.